The next 27 T cell receptor beta chains were all read from a single sample in a study of CD8 T cells in Susac syndrome. Reverse transcription of roughly 0.5 to 1 ug RNA was carried out with random hexamers. TCRdb processed the immunoSEQ multiplex PCR reads anew with MiXCR; each CDR3 protein has one entry. This table holds roughly 160,000 distinct CDR3 sequences, 90% to 95% found once. Input material: CD4+ T cells from PBMCs. The origin of the receptors is a human donor in good health.

CDR3 sequence: CSASLDTYYNEQFF. In DNA, the CDR3 is TGCAGCGCTAGCCTGGACACTTACTACAATGAGCAGTTCTTC. V gene TRBV29-1 combines with J gene TRBJ2-1, with D perhaps being TRBD1 or TRBD2 (5 bases each). CDR3 length: 14 amino acids. Per the germline V gene, CDR1 is SQVTM and CDR2 is ANQGSEA. V was cut by 7 bases and J by 3 bases, with 16 bases left in between.

The chain couples TRBV30 to TRBJ2-7; 8 bases are a match to TRBD2. The CDR3 is made up of 14 amino acids. V lost 1 base and J lost 3; bases outside the gene matches: 5. Germline V gene sequence: CDR1 GTSNPN, CDR2 SVGIG (reference sequence). The CDR3 protein is CAWSAGGVNYEQYF. The CDR3 DNA follows: TGTGCCTGGAGTGCGGGGGGGGTTAACTACGAGCAGTACTTC.

The chain joins TRBV3-1 to TRBJ2-7; TRBD2 agrees at 13 bases. This CDR3 comprises 13 residues. V dropped 8 bases and J dropped 6; count of bases not matched to a gene: 4. Per germline, CDR1 LGHDT and CDR2 YNNKEL (reference sequence). CDR3 in amino acids: CASRLAGGTEQYF. As DNA, the CDR3 is TGTGCCAGCCGACTAGCGGGGGGAACCGAGCAGTACTTC.

The rearrangement links TRBV3-1 to TRBJ1-1, with a weak D call TRBD1 (6 bases). The CDR3 is made up of 15 amino acids. Trimming pared 2 bases from V and 1 base from J, leaving 11 bases between. The germline CDR1 and CDR2 sequences are LGHDT and YNNKEL (reference sequence). CDR3 residues: CASSQPGTSNTEAFF. CDR3 in DNA: TGTGCCAGCAGCCAACCCGGGACATCGAACACTGAAGCTTTCTTT.

This clonotype was seen a single time. V and J are TRBV20-1 and TRBJ2-5; no definite D call. Trimming removed 3 bases from V and 2 bases from J, with 10 bases in between. CDR1 DFQATT and CDR2 SNEGSKA come from the germline V gene (reference sequence). The CDR3 has 13 amino acids. The CDR3 here is CSASFSRQETQYF. As DNA, the CDR3 is TGCAGTGCTAGTTTTTCCAGACAAGAGACCCAGTACTTC.

The chain is built from TRBV9 and TRBJ2-1; 14 bases fit TRBD2. Germline V CDR1 and CDR2: SGDLS, YYNGEE. The ends lost 5 bases at V and 10 bases at J; junction bases unmatched: 5. This CDR3 is built from 14 residues. The CDR3: CASSATSGGEEQFF. The CDR3 nucleotides read TGTGCCAGCAGTGCGACTAGCGGGGGGGAGGAGCAGTTCTTC.

This chain joins TRBV3-1 and TRBJ2-7; no reliable D call. V lost 1 base and J 8 bases, leaving 9 bases between the germline ends. This CDR3 is built from 12 residues. Germline V gene lookup returns CDR1 LGHDT and CDR2 YNNKEL (reference sequence). CDR3 sequence: CASSQVESKQYF. The DNA for the CDR3 is TGTGCCAGCAGCCAAGTGGAAAGCAAGCAGTACTTC.

V usage is TRBV3-1 and J usage is TRBJ1-2; D is undetermined. The CDR3 has 13 amino acids. Germline values: CDR1 LGHDT, CDR2 YNNKEL (reference sequence). The ends were cut back, 4 bases at V and 4 bases at J, with 10 bases in the middle. As DNA, the CDR3 is TGTGCCAGCAGCCTTGGGGTCCTCTATGGCTACACCTTC. Translated: CASSLGVLYGYTF.

This chain links TRBV29-1 with TRBJ2-5, with 8 bases aligning to TRBD1. The CDR3 consists of 13 residues. Per germline, CDR1 SQVTM and CDR2 ANQGSEA. Trimming took 4 bases from V and 4 from J; bases not matched to a gene: 5. CDR3 residues: CSVGGQGLETQYF. The DNA of the CDR3 is TGCAGCGTTGGAGGACAGGGTTTAGAGACCCAGTACTTC. Combining the CDR3 with reference TRBV29-1 and TRBJ2-5 gives the whole variable domain SAVISQKPSRDICQRGTSLTIQCQVDSQVTMMFWYRQQPGQSLTLIATANQGSEATYESGFVIDKFPISRPNLTFSTLTVSNMSPEDSSIYLCSVGGQGLETQYFGPGTRLLVL.

The chain couples TRBV29-1 to TRBJ1-2; TRBD1 matches 12 bases. The CDR3 runs to 16 residues. Trimming at V came to 0 bases and at J to 7 bases, leaving 9 bases not matched to a gene. Germline CDR1 reads SQVTM; CDR2 reads ANQGSEA. In DNA form, the CDR3 reads TGCAGCGTTGAAGATCTTAGGGACAGGGGGCCAGGTGGCTACACCTTC. Protein sequence: CSVEDLRDRGPGGYTF. Drawing the rest from reference TRBV29-1 and TRBJ1-2, the complete variable domain is SAVISQKPSRDICQRGTSLTIQCQVDSQVTMMFWYRQQPGQSLTLIATANQGSEATYESGFVIDKFPISRPNLTFSTLTVSNMSPEDSSIYLCSVEDLRDRGPGGYTFGSGTRLTVV.

The chain uses TRBV30 and TRBJ2-1; TRBD2 might be the D (5 bases). The germline V and J ends were trimmed by 4 bases and 2 bases, with 15 bases remaining between them. CDR1 and CDR2 from the germline V gene are GTSNPN and SVGIG (reference sequence). The CDR3 is 15 amino acids. The CDR3 sequence: CAWTLGVLPYNEQFF. For the CDR3, the DNA is TGTGCCTGGACGTTGGGAGTTCTCCCCTACAATGAGCAGTTCTTC.

The chain employs TRBV6-5 and TRBJ2-6; no clear D. CDR1 and CDR2 from the germline V gene are MNHEY and SVGAGI. Trimming left V 2 bases short and J 0 bases short, with 8 bases between. The CDR3 length is 16 residues. The CDR3 DNA is TGTGCCAGCAGTTACGGCGCGGACTCTGGGGCCAACGTCCTGACTTTC. It translates to CASSYGADSGANVLTF.

V usage is TRBV20-1 and J usage is TRBJ2-1; 7 positions agree with TRBD2. V lost 1 base and J lost 8; bases outside the gene matches: 5. Germline CDR1 reads DFQATT; CDR2 reads SNEGSKA (reference sequence). The CDR3 sequence is 13 residues long. For the CDR3, the DNA is TGCAGTGCTAGAGGGGGAGGGGTCGATGAGCAGTTCTTC. Amino acid sequence: CSARGGGVDEQFF.

This clonotype was seen only once. In DNA, the CDR3 is TGCAGTGCTAGGTCGGCCGGTCAACATGGGGAGACCCAGTACTTC. Amino acids: CSARSAGQHGETQYF. The gene calls are TRBV20-1 and TRBJ2-5; D gene ambiguous. V gave up 3 bases and J gave up 5 bases, with 19 bases separating them. The CDR3 consists of 15 residues. Germline lookup yields CDR1 DFQATT and CDR2 SNEGSKA (reference sequence).

This chain uses TRBV19 with TRBJ2-7, with TRBD1 matching 8 bases. There are 13 residues in the CDR3. Germline V CDR1 and CDR2: LNHDA, SQIVND (reference sequence). V lost 2 bases, J lost 6 bases, and 3 bases stayed unmatched. DNA for the CDR3: TGTGCCAGTAGTATAAACAGGGGGAGCGAGCAGTACTTC. The encoded protein is CASSINRGSEQYF.

The chain joins TRBV5-4 to TRBJ2-5; TRBD1 is a possible D gene (5 bases). The CDR3 contains 13 residues. Trimming left V 0 bases short and J 6 bases short, with 9 bases between. From germline, CDR1 is SGHNT and CDR2 YYREEE (reference sequence). The CDR3 loop is CASSLGGGKTQYF. CDR3 nucleotide sequence: TGTGCCAGCAGCTTGGGGGGCGGTAAGACCCAGTACTTC.

The V and J genes are TRBV20-1 and TRBJ2-1; 8 bases are a match to TRBD2. Germline V gene lookup returns CDR1 DFQATT and CDR2 SNEGSKA (reference sequence). Losses at the gene ends were 3 bases for V and 12 bases for J; bases not matched to a gene: 10. The length of the CDR3 is 13 residues. The DNA for the CDR3 is TGCAGTGCTAGTGACCGCGGGGGGATAGGGCAGTTCTTC. It yields the protein CSASDRGGIGQFF.

This chain connects TRBV29-1 to TRBJ1-1; 8 bases match TRBD1. J lost 11 bases, V lost 1 base, and 9 bases had no gene match. The germline V gene encodes CDR1 SQVTM and CDR2 ANQGSEA. This CDR3 is built from 13 residues. The CDR3 loop reads CSVEAPTGVGAFF. The CDR3 coding sequence is TGCAGCGTTGAAGCCCCGACAGGGGTTGGGGCTTTCTTT.

V gene TRBV7-2 combines with J gene TRBJ2-5, with a weak D call TRBD1 (5 bases). The V end lost 2 bases, the J end lost 6 bases, and 13 bases lay between the germline ends. CDR1 SGHTA and CDR2 FQGNSA come from the germline V gene. The CDR3 consists of 14 residues. For the CDR3, the DNA is TGTGCCAGCAGCTTATCGCAGGGTGTAAAGACCCAGTACTTC. Translating gives CASSLSQGVKTQYF.

The sample holds a few counts of this clonotype. The chain couples TRBV6-2 or TRBV6-3 to TRBJ2-1, with D uncertain. V was trimmed by 6 bases and J by 6 bases, leaving 6 bases between them. The germline V gene has CDR1 MNHEY and CDR2 SVGEGT. This CDR3 is built from 11 residues. The CDR3 spells CASRRGNEQFF. Here the CDR3 DNA reads TGTGCCAGCAGGCGAGGCAATGAGCAGTTCTTC.

The V gene is TRBV2, the J gene TRBJ2-1; 8 nucleotides match TRBD1. J was trimmed by 5 bases and V by 8 bases; bases with no gene match: 5. In germline, CDR1 is SNHLY, CDR2 FYNNEI. The CDR3 is made up of 13 amino acids. The CDR3 loop reads CASLGQGNNEQFF. For the CDR3, the DNA is TGTGCCAGCCTAGGACAGGGCAACAATGAGCAGTTCTTC.

In the case of this clonotype: Its ends do not fully match the called genes, so a read error is possible. The chain carries TRBV7-7 and TRBJ2-7, with TRBD1 matching 10 bases. This CDR3 has 12 residues. Germline V gene data show CDR1 as SSHAT and CDR2 as FNYEAQ (reference sequence). The chain's CDR3 is CASSPGQGKQYF. CDR3 DNA: TGTGCTAGCAGCCCGGGACAGGGGAAGCAGTACTTC.

The chain carries TRBV19 and TRBJ2-3; 13 nucleotides agree with TRBD2. The CDR3 runs to 16 residues. Germline CDR1 is LNHDA and CDR2 is SQIVND (reference sequence). V gave up 4 bases and J gave up 2 bases; unmatched junction bases: 3. The CDR3 is CASSNGLAGATDTQYF. The CDR3 nucleotides are TGTGCCAGTAGTAACGGACTAGCGGGAGCCACAGATACGCAGTATTTT.

CDR3 in amino acids: CASGYGAGEAFF. DNA of the CDR3: TGTGCTAGTGGTTATGGGGCAGGGGAGGCTTTCTTT. V is TRBV12-5 and J is TRBJ1-1, with D perhaps matching TRBD1 (6 bases). The CDR3 is 12 residues long. The germline gives CDR1 LGHNT, CDR2 FRNRAP. V lost 4 bases to trimming and J lost 11 bases, with 14 bases between them.

The chain has TRBV29-1 and TRBJ2-5; 7 bases line up with TRBD1. Germline V gene data show CDR1 as SQVTM and CDR2 as ANQGSEA. The V segment lost 4 bases and the J segment 3 bases; nucleotides outside the gene matches: 5. This CDR3 is 13 amino acids long. The CDR3 nucleotides are TGCAGCGTTGCCCGGGACAGCGAAGAGACCCAGTACTTC. It is translated as CSVARDSEETQYF.

The gene calls are TRBV20-1 and TRBJ2-5; TRBD1 matches at 8 bases. V trimming: 5 bases; J trimming: 4 bases; junction bases outside the gene matches: 3. This CDR3 comprises 12 residues. Germline lookup yields CDR1 DFQATT and CDR2 SNEGSKA (reference sequence). CDR3 loop: CSASGQGETQYF. CDR3 bases: TGCAGTGCTTCCGGACAGGGAGAGACCCAGTACTTC.

This rearrangement joins TRBV20-1 to TRBJ2-7; 7 nucleotides agree with TRBD1. Germline CDR1 reads DFQATT; CDR2 reads SNEGSKA (reference sequence). The CDR3 is 15 amino acids. The ends lost 0 bases at V and 6 bases at J; junction bases unmatched: 11. The CDR3 here is CSARDYRGLVGEQYF. The CDR3 coding sequence is TGCAGTGCTAGAGATTACAGGGGTTTGGTGGGCGAGCAGTACTTC.